These T cell receptor beta chains were read from a single sample in a study of long-term antiretroviral therapy in people with HIV. The method was immunoSEQ multiplex PCR; TCRdb's version includes in-frame clones alone and lacks a portion of them. The table records fewer than 45,000 clones, nearly 95% of them present only once. The sequenced sample was unsorted PBMCs, obtained 3.7 years after starting antiretroviral therapy. The receptors here all came from a woman aged 45-59 years with HIV. Each CDR3 is given with its conserved first and last residue. The order of the fields is V gene, J gene, CDR3 protein.

V gene: TRBV5-6
J gene: TRBJ1-2
CDR3 protein: CASSVEGYGYTF

V gene: TRBV30
J gene: TRBJ1-2
CDR3 protein: CAWNLDSYGYTF

V gene: TRBV11-3
J gene: TRBJ2-3
CDR3 protein: CASSFGGGENTDTQYF

V gene: TRBV23-1
J gene: TRBJ2-3
CDR3 protein: CASSQRCGTQYF

V gene: TRBV11-3
J gene: TRBJ2-1
CDR3 protein: CASSLRDGPENEQFF

V gene: TRBV6-5
J gene: TRBJ1-2
CDR3 protein: CASSLGQGGRYGYTF

V gene: TRBV9
J gene: TRBJ1-5
CDR3 protein: CASSVEEDQPQHF

V gene: TRBV6-5
J gene: TRBJ1-1
CDR3 protein: CASSFEGNTEAFF

V gene: TRBV6-1
J gene: TRBJ2-5
CDR3 protein: CASSEAEETQYF

V gene: TRBV4-1
J gene: TRBJ2-1
CDR3 protein: CASSRGASGGNEQFF

V gene: TRBV9
J gene: TRBJ2-7
CDR3 protein: CASSVDGRNEQYF

V gene: TRBV7-2
J gene: TRBJ2-7
CDR3 protein: CASSSAVEQYF

V gene: TRBV6-1
J gene: TRBJ1-1
CDR3 protein: CASSTGLIDTEAFF

V gene: TRBV9
J gene: TRBJ1-1
CDR3 protein: CASSVGGLMNTEAFF

V gene: TRBV6-1
J gene: TRBJ1-5
CDR3 protein: CASSEARNGGSPPQHF

V gene: TRBV9
J gene: TRBJ2-2
CDR3 protein: CASSVEEEGLAGPSGELFF

V gene: TRBV4-1
J gene: TRBJ2-7
CDR3 protein: CASSQARGTYEQYF

V gene: TRBV29-1
J gene: TRBJ1-2
CDR3 protein: CSVEGGTGVYTF

V gene: TRBV2
J gene: TRBJ2-3
CDR3 protein: CASNQDRARTDTQYF

V gene: TRBV7-2
J gene: TRBJ1-6
CDR3 protein: CASSDQTGPVSPLHF

V gene: TRBV6-5
J gene: TRBJ1-1
CDR3 protein: CASRPEGTTEAFF

V gene: TRBV11-2
J gene: TRBJ2-3
CDR3 protein: CASSGTSGGWEVDTQYF

V gene: TRBV7-9
J gene: TRBJ1-1
CDR3 protein: CASSLLEEQAFF

V gene: TRBV5-1
J gene: TRBJ2-5
CDR3 protein: CASSLGQGGRYQETQYF

V gene: TRBV10-3
J gene: TRBJ2-7
CDR3 protein: CAISEAGGSIRSYEQYF

V gene: TRBV5-1
J gene: TRBJ2-3
CDR3 protein: CASSLIGLDTQYF

V gene: TRBV6-6
J gene: TRBJ1-2
CDR3 protein: CASRGLNYGYTF

V gene: TRBV19
J gene: TRBJ1-4
CDR3 protein: CASSALTPATNEKLFF

V gene: TRBV14
J gene: TRBJ2-5
CDR3 protein: CASSQDWQQGLETQYF

V gene: TRBV5-1
J gene: TRBJ2-7
CDR3 protein: CASSLGGTGNYEQYF

V gene: TRBV9
J gene: TRBJ1-2
CDR3 protein: CASSVGRESGYTF

V gene: TRBV9
J gene: TRBJ2-7
CDR3 protein: CASSVEQGGYEQYF

V gene: TRBV7-2
J gene: TRBJ1-1
CDR3 protein: CASSLMKAEKAFF

V gene: TRBV5-6
J gene: TRBJ1-1
CDR3 protein: CASSHPGVTEAFF

V gene: TRBV9
J gene: TRBJ2-3
CDR3 protein: CASSVRDYGTDTQYF

V gene: TRBV27
J gene: TRBJ1-1
CDR3 protein: CASSWRRVDTEAFF

V gene: TRBV7-2
J gene: TRBJ2-3
CDR3 protein: CASSLSSFDTDTQYF

V gene: TRBV11-3
J gene: TRBJ2-1
CDR3 protein: CASSLGQGAYNEQFF

V gene: TRBV27
J gene: TRBJ2-1
CDR3 protein: CASSWGQYNEQFF

V gene: TRBV6-1
J gene: TRBJ1-1
CDR3 protein: CASAKERNTEAFF

V gene: TRBV10-2
J gene: TRBJ2-1
CDR3 protein: CASSVQDGLLYNEQFF

V gene: TRBV27
J gene: TRBJ2-7
CDR3 protein: CASSPLTGQRAFYEQYF

V gene: TRBV4-2
J gene: TRBJ1-3
CDR3 protein: CASSQAGSSVGGNTIYF

V gene: TRBV7-2
J gene: TRBJ2-3
CDR3 protein: CASRVAGGQDTQYF

V gene: TRBV7-2
J gene: TRBJ2-3
CDR3 protein: CASSLATATDTQYF

V gene: TRBV7-3
J gene: TRBJ2-5
CDR3 protein: CASSSSNSQETQYF

V gene: TRBV4-3
J gene: TRBJ1-1
CDR3 protein: CASSQVRDSTWNTEAFF

V gene: TRBV11-2
J gene: TRBJ1-4
CDR3 protein: CASSPHGGESTNEKLFF

V gene: TRBV2
J gene: TRBJ1-1
CDR3 protein: CASSRENTEAFF

V gene: TRBV11-2
J gene: TRBJ2-5
CDR3 protein: CASSLGGDREETQYF

V gene: TRBV11-3
J gene: TRBJ2-7
CDR3 protein: CASSYPSSYEQYF

V gene: TRBV18
J gene: TRBJ1-6
CDR3 protein: CASSPTAYNSPLHF

V gene: TRBV6-5
J gene: TRBJ2-2
CDR3 protein: CASSYWGLANTGELFF

V gene: TRBV30
J gene: TRBJ1-1
CDR3 protein: CAWEQGGTEAFF

V gene: TRBV27
J gene: TRBJ1-1
CDR3 protein: CASSSGSNTEAFF

V gene: TRBV6-1
J gene: TRBJ2-2
CDR3 protein: CASRGGNTGELFF

V gene: TRBV25-1
J gene: TRBJ1-2
CDR3 protein: CASSEYTGEMNYGYTF

V gene: TRBV29-1
J gene: TRBJ1-1
CDR3 protein: CSVDEITGTEAFF

V gene: TRBV6-1
J gene: TRBJ2-7
CDR3 protein: CASSERWGGGEQYF

V gene: TRBV5-4
J gene: TRBJ2-5
CDR3 protein: CASSSHDQETQYF